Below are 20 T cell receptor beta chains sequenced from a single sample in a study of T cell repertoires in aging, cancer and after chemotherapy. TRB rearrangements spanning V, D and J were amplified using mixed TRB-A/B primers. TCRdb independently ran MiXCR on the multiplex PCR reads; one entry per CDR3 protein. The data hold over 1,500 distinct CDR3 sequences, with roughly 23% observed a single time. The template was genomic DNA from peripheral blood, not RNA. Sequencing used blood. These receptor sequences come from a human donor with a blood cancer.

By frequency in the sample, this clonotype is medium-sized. The CDR3 reads CASKGWNTEAFF. DNA for the CDR3: TGTGCCAGCAAAGGATGGAACACTGAAGCTTTCTTT. The chain uses TRBV6-2 or TRBV6-3 and TRBJ1-1; D gene ambiguous. CDR1 is MNHEY, CDR2 SVGEGT, per germline. Trimming stripped 7 bases from V and 1 base from J, with 7 bases between. This CDR3 spans 12 amino acids.

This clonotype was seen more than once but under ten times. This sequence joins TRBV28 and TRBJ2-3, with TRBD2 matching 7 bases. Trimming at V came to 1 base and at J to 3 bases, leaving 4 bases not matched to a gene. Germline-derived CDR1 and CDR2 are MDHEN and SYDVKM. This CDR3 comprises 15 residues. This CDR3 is CASSLLQGGTDTQYF. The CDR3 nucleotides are TGTGCCAGCAGTTTATTGCAGGGAGGGACAGATACGCAGTATTTT. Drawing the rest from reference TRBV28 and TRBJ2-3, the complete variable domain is DVKVTQSSRYLVKRTGEKVFLECVQDMDHENMFWYRQDPGLGLRLIYFSYDVKMKEKGDIPEGYSVSREKKERFSLILESASTNQTSMYLCASSLLQGGTDTQYFGPGTRLTVL.

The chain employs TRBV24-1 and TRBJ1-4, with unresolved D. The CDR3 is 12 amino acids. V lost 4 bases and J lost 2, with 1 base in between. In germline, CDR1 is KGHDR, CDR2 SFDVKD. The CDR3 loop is CATSETNEKLFF. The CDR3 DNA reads TGTGCCACCAGTGAGACTAATGAAAAACTGTTTTTT.

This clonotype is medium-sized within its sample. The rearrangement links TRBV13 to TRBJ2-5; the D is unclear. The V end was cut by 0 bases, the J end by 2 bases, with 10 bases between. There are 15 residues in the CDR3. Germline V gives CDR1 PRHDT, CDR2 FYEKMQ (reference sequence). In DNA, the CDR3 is TGTGCCAGCAGCTTAGGCCGAGCCCGTCAAGAGACCCAGTACTTC. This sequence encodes CASSLGRARQETQYF. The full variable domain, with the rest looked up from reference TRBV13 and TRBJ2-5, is AAGVIQSPRHLIKEKRETATLKCYPIPRHDTVYWYQQGPGQDPQFLISFYEKMQSDKGSIPDRFSAQQFSDYHSELNMSSLELGDSALYFCASSLGRARQETQYFGPGTRLLVL.

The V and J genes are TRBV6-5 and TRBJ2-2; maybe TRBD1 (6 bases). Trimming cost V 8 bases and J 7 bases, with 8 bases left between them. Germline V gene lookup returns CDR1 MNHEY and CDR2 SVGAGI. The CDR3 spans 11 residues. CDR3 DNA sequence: TGTGCCAGCCAGGGGTACGGGGAGCTGTTTTTT. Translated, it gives CASQGYGELFF.

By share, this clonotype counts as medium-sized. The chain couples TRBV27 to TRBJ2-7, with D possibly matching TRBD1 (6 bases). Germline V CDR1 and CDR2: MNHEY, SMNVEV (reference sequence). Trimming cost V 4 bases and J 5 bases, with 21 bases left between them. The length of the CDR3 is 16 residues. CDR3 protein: CASSSPYRAQGHEQYF. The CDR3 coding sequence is TGTGCCAGCAGTTCTCCGTACCGTGCACAGGGCCACGAGCAGTACTTC.

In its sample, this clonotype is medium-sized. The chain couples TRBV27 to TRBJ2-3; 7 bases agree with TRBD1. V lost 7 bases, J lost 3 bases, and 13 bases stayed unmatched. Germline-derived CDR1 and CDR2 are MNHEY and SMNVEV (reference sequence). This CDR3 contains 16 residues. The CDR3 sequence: CASTAEGAGLTDTQYF. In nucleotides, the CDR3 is TGTGCCAGCACCGCCGAGGGGGCGGGCCTGACAGATACGCAGTATTTT.

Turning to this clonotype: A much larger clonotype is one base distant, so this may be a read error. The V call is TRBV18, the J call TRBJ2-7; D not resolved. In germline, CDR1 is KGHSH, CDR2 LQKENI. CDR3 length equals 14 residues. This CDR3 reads CASSYDFTSYELYF. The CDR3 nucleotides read TGTGCCAGCTCATACGACTTTACCTCCTACGAGCTGTACTTC.

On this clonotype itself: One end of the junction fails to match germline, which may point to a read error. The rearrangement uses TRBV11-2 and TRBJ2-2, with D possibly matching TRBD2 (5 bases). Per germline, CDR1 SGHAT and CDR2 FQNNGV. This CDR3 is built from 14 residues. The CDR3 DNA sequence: TGTGCCAGCAGCTTGTTAGTGGCCACCGGGAAGCTGTTTTTT. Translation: CASSLLVATGKLFF.

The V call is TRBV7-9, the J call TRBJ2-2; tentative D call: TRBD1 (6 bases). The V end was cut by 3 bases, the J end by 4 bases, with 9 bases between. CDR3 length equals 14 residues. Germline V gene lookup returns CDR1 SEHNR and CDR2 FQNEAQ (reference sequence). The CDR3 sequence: CASSLDRVTGELFF. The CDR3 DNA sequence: TGTGCCAGCAGCTTGGACAGAGTCACCGGGGAGCTGTTTTTT.

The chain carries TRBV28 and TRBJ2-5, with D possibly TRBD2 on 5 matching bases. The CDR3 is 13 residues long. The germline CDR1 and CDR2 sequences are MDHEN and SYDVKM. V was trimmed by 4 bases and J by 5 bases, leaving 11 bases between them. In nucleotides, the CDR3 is TGTGCCAGCAGTTCCCACAGAGGGGAGACCCAGTACTTC. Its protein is CASSSHRGETQYF.

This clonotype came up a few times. The CDR3 DNA sequence: TGTGCCAGCAGTTTACAGGACAGTTACTACGAGCAGTACTTC. Its translation: CASSLQDSYYEQYF. V and J are TRBV12-3 or TRBV12-4 and TRBJ2-7, with D maybe TRBD1 (6 bases). CDR3 length equals 14 residues. V dropped 2 bases and J dropped 3 bases, with 11 bases sitting between them.

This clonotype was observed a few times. The CDR3 DNA reads TGCGCCAGCAGCTTGGGACAGGGGGCGGAAGGCTACACCTTC. Encoded protein: CASSLGQGAEGYTF. J is TRBJ1-2 and V is TRBV5-1, with TRBD1 identical over 10 bases. Germline CDR1 and CDR2: SGHRS and YFSETQ. The CDR3 extends over 14 amino acids. V dropped 0 bases and J dropped 8; count of bases not matched to a gene: 4. The full variable domain, its missing parts supplied by reference TRBV5-1 and TRBJ1-2, is KAGVTQTPRYLIKTRGQQVTLSCSPISGHRSVSWYQQTPGQGLQFLFEYFSETQRNKGNFPGRFSGRQFSNSRSEMNVSTLELGDSALYLCASSLGQGAEGYTFGSGTRLTVV.

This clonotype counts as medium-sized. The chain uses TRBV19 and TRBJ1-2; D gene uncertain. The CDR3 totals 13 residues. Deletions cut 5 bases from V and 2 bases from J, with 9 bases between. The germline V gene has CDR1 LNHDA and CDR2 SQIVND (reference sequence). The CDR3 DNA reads TGTGCCAGTAGTTTAGGGATCAACTATGGCTACACCTTC. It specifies CASSLGINYGYTF.

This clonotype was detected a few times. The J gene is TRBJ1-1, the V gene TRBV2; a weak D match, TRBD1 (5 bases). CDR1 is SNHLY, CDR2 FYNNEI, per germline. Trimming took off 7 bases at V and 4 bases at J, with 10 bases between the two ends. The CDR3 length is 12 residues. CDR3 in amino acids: CASMDIRTEAFF. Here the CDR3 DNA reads TGTGCCAGCATGGACATCCGCACTGAAGCTTTCTTT.

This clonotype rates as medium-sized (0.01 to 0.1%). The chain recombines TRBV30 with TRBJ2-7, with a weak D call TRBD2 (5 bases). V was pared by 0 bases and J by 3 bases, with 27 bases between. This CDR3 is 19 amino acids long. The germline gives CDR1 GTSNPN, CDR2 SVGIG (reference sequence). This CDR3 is CAWSVNNPPLGEEDYEQYF. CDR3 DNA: TGTGCCTGGAGTGTCAACAACCCCCCATTGGGAGAGGAAGACTACGAGCAGTACTTC.

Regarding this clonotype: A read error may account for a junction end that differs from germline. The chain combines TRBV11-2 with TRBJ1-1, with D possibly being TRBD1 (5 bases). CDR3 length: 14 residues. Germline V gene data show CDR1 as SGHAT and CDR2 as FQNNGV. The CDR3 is CARSLFTGVPEAFF. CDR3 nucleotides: TGTGCCAGAAGCTTATTTACGGGGGTCCCTGAAGCTTTCTTT.

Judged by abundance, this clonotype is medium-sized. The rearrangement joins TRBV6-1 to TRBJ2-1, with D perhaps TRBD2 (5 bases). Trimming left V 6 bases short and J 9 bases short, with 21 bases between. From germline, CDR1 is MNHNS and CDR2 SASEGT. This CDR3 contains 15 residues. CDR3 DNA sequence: TGTGCCAGCAGCAACCTAGGAATGGGAGCCGTTGAGCAGTTCTTC. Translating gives CASSNLGMGAVEQFF.

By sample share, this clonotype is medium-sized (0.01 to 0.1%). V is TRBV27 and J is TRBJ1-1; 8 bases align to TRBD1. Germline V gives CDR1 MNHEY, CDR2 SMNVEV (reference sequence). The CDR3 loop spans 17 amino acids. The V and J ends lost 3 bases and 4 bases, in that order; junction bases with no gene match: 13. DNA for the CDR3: TGTGCCAGCAGTTTGGTTCCACAGGGGGGGTGGAGCACTGAAGCTTTCTTT. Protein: CASSLVPQGGWSTEAFF.

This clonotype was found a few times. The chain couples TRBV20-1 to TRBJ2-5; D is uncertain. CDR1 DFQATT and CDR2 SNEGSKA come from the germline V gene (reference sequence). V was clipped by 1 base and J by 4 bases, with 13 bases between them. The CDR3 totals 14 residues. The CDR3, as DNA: TGCAGTGCTAGAGCGTCCGCGCGACTAGAGACCCAGTACTTC. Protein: CSARASARLETQYF.